This T cell receptor (beta chain) is from a study of CD8+ T cells in alopecia areata. The CDR3 has 14 amino acids. Trimming cost V 1 base and J 8 bases; bases outside gene matches: 4. The germline V gene encodes CDR1 LGHNA and CDR2 YSLEER. Study findings and constraints: Scalp clonality and expanded CD8+ clones among the top 100 showed significant decreases with tofacitinib. The study found higher clonality in lesional than normal scalp, especially in alopecia totalis/universalis.

As concerns this clone: Its antigen is undetermined.

RNA extraction was followed by reverse transcription into cDNA, which acted as the sequencing template. Repertoires were generated with immunoSEQ multiplex PCR, while TCRdb's copy carries only in-frame clones and drops some. This table has around 180,000 clones, roughly 66% appearing once. The treatment: oral pan-JAK inhibitor, 5-10 mg twice daily. Researchers gathered lesional scalp punch biopsies and peripheral blood from patients with alopecia areata. The gene calls are TRBV4-3 and TRBJ1-2; 10 bases match TRBD1. The receptor was isolated from a human donor with alopecia areata. The specimen comprised CD4+ T cells sorted from blood, sampled at week 24, from a patient treated with tofacitinib. CDR3 in DNA: TGCGCCAGCAGCCAAGGGACAGGGGGTCGCGGCTACACCTTC. It translates to CASSQGTGGRGYTF.